These T cell receptor beta chains were read from a single sample in a study of T cell repertoires in ileal Crohn's disease. Generated by immunoSEQ multiplex PCR, the TCRdb table keeps only in-frame clones and is missing some. The sample has roughly 13,000 clones, 75% to 80% seen once; the top ten hold roughly 4%. Sequencing used ileal tissue. All receptors come from an adult with Crohn's disease. Each CDR3 is given with its conserved first and last residue. A D gene is named only where the DNA matches it firmly. Only some rows state a clone size, as once, few, many or a class for expanded clones.

J gene: TRBJ2-3; D gene: NA; clone size: NA; V gene: TRBV27; CDR3 protein: CASSLRFRASSTDTQYF; CDR3 DNA: TGTGCCAGCAGTCTCCGTTTTCGAGCATCTAGCACAGATACGCAGTATTTT
J gene: TRBJ2-7; D gene: TRBD1; clone size: once; V gene: TRBV6-1; CDR3 protein: CASRPGQLYEQYF; CDR3 DNA: TGTGCCAGCAGGCCGGGACAGCTTTACGAGCAGTACTTC
J gene: TRBJ2-5; D gene: TRBD1; clone size: NA; V gene: TRBV7-2; CDR3 protein: CASSRGQQETQYF; CDR3 DNA: TGTGCCAGCAGCCGGGGACAGCAAGAGACCCAGTACTTC
J gene: TRBJ2-7; D gene: NA; clone size: NA; V gene: TRBV1; CDR3 protein: CTSSPGWDEQYF; CDR3 DNA: TGCACCAGCAGTCCCGGGTGGGACGAGCAGTACTTC
J gene: TRBJ2-5; D gene: NA; clone size: once; V gene: TRBV9; CDR3 protein: CASSSGVAKQETQYF; CDR3 DNA: TGTGCCAGCAGTAGCGGAGTAGCGAAACAAGAGACCCAGTACTTC
J gene: TRBJ1-2; D gene: NA; clone size: few; V gene: TRBV5-4; CDR3 protein: CASSFREGLNYGYTF; CDR3 DNA: TGTGCCAGCAGCTTTAGGGAGGGGTTAAACTATGGCTACACCTTC
J gene: TRBJ1-6; D gene: NA; clone size: NA; V gene: TRBV28; CDR3 protein: CASSLGLYNSPLHF; CDR3 DNA: TGTGCCAGCAGTTTAGGACTCTATAATTCACCCCTCCACTTT
J gene: TRBJ2-7; D gene: TRBD2; clone size: NA; V gene: TRBV28; CDR3 protein: CASSPRGLAGPF; CDR3 DNA: TGTGCCAGCAGCCCCAGAGGACTAGCGGGACCCTTC
J gene: TRBJ1-1; D gene: NA; clone size: few; V gene: TRBV7-4; CDR3 protein: CASTQVGAGREAFF; CDR3 DNA: TGTGCCAGCACCCAGGTAGGGGCCGGGCGTGAAGCTTTCTTT
J gene: TRBJ2-7; D gene: TRBD1; clone size: NA; V gene: TRBV15; CDR3 protein: CATSNRTGHYEQYF; CDR3 DNA: TGTGCCACCAGCAACAGGACAGGGCACTACGAGCAGTACTTC
J gene: TRBJ2-5; D gene: NA; clone size: once; V gene: TRBV9; CDR3 protein: CASSVAGGPQETQYF; CDR3 DNA: TGTGCCAGCAGCGTAGCGGGGGGCCCGCAAGAGACCCAGTACTTC